This T cell receptor (beta chain) was documented in a study of T cell repertoires in cytomegalovirus infection. The overall study: Public TCR beta signatures were indicative of both CMV infection and a matching HLA type. Overall study results and limits: Summed frequency of public TCR beta families distinguished CMV carriers with the relevant HLA. HLA-C-restricted CMV clonotypes gave the most frequent clonotype in two of eight donors.

TCRdb re-derived calls from the reads in MiXCR, one entry per CDR3 protein. The data contain a few hundred thousand distinct CDR3 sequences, roughly 17% of them singletons. Germline loops: CDR1 SGDLS, CDR2 YYNGEE. The CDR3 loop spans 15 amino acids. Trimming took off 7 bases at V and 4 bases at J, with 21 bases between the two ends. A note on this clonotype: What it binds is unknown.

The TCR originated in a human donor in good health (CMV status not recorded). Some clones in this sample may be carry-over from other donors' samples. The sample taken for sequencing was PBMCs. The chain combines TRBV9 with TRBJ2-7; TRBD1 or TRBD2 may be the D gene (5 bases each). Written as DNA, the CDR3 is TGTGCCAGCGGGAGATCGGTGGGGCGCGTATACGAGCAGTACTTC. Its translation is CASGRSVGRVYEQYF.